This TCR beta chain was found in a study of blood T cell repertoires in COVID-19. Here immunoSEQ multiplex PCR was the method, and the copy in TCRdb shows in-frame clones only, minus some. The top ten clones hold 6.8% of a sample with about 220,000 clones, 84% of them seen once. Germline V gives CDR1 MNHNS, CDR2 SASEGT. The length of the CDR3 is 16 residues. Trimming removed 4 bases from V and 0 bases from J; junction bases left unmatched: 6. Clinical history reported by participants formed the basis on which cohorts were assigned. Donors of Cohort 3 who recovered were those that had two negative PCRs, clearance, or symptom resolution.

Sequenced: PBMCs or T cells enriched from blood (not recorded which). This chain uses TRBV6-1 with TRBJ1-2, with 9 bases matching TRBD1. The clonotype originates from a woman aged 40 to 50 who had recovered from COVID-19. In DNA, the CDR3 is TGTGCCAGCAGTGCCCTGACAGGGGGAGCTAACTATGGCTACACCTTC. It is translated as CASSALTGGANYGYTF.